These T cell receptor beta chains were read from a single sample in a study of Ad26.COV2.S vaccination and SARS-CoV-2 variants. Repertoires were generated with immunoSEQ multiplex PCR, while TCRdb's copy carries only in-frame clones and drops some. Of approximately 410,000 clones in the sample, around 92% were seen once. The material was peripheral blood, obtained in a trial of Ad26.COV2.S vaccine versus placebo. The source is a person between 18 and 65 years old who received the Ad26.COV2.S COVID-19 vaccine or a placebo. The CDR3 runs from the conserved cysteine through the conserved F or W. D genes are given only for firm matches. Clone size is shown for a subset of rows, as once, few, many or a class of expanded clone.

d_gene | abundance | j_gene | v_gene | len | CDR3nt | CDR3aa
NA | NA | TRBJ1-2 | TRBV6-6 | 14 | TGTGCCAGCAGTTCCGATGGGAATAACTATGGCTACACCTTC | CASSSDGNNYGYTF
NA | NA | TRBJ1-6 | TRBV11-2 | 16 | TGTGCCAGCAGCTTAGTACCCCGGGCAGGGACTTCACCCCTCCACTTT | CASSLVPRAGTSPLHF
TRBD2 | NA | TRBJ2-5 | TRBV24-1 | 16 | TGTGCCACCAGTGATCGGACTAGCGGGGGCCAAGAGACCCAGTACTTC | CATSDRTSGGQETQYF
NA | NA | TRBJ2-1 | TRBV9 | 14 | TGTGCCAGCAGCCAGGGCAGCTCCTACAATGAGCAGTTCTTC | CASSQGSSYNEQFF
NA | NA | TRBJ2-6 | TRBV9 | 14 | TGTGCCAGCACGCCGGGCTCTGGGGCCAACGTCCTGACTTTC | CASTPGSGANVLTF
NA | NA | TRBJ1-3 | TRBV10-3 | 13 | TGTGCCACGACAGAGAGCTCTGGAAACACCATATATTTT | CATTESSGNTIYF
TRBD1 | NA | TRBJ2-2 | TRBV9 | 19 | TGTGCCAGCAGCGTAGCTGGGGGAACAGGGGGCGCGAACACCGGGGAGCTGTTTTTT | CASSVAGGTGGANTGELFF
NA | NA | TRBJ2-7 | TRBV9 | 13 | TGTGCCAGCAGCAACACCGGGGGTCGGGAGCAGTACTTC | CASSNTGGREQYF
TRBD1 | NA | TRBJ1-5 | TRBV6-2/TRBV6-3 | 16 | TGTGCCAGCAGCCAGGGTGGGACAGGGCGTTATCAGCCCCAGCATTTT | CASSQGGTGRYQPQHF
NA | NA | TRBJ1-6 | TRBV27 | 15 | TGTGCCAGCAGGTTCTCCCCCTCCTATAATTCACCCCTCCACTTT | CASRFSPSYNSPLHF
TRBD1 | NA | TRBJ1-6 | TRBV27 | 16 | TGTGCCAGCAGTTCCCGGACAGGGGGCTATAATTCACCCCTCCACTTT | CASSSRTGGYNSPLHF
NA | NA | TRBJ1-1 | TRBV3-1/TRBV3-2 | 11 | TGTGCCAGCGCCCGGGGCACTGAAGCTTTCTTT | CASARGTEAFF
NA | NA | TRBJ2-2 | TRBV7-8 | 16 | TGTGCCAGCAGCTTAGCCAGAATGTCTTGGGGCGGGGAGCTGTTTTTT | CASSLARMSWGGELFF
NA | NA | TRBJ2-6 | TRBV4-1 | 17 | TGCGCCAGCAGCCATCACGGGAGTGCAGGGGGGGCCAACGTCCTGACTTTC | CASSHHGSAGGANVLTF
NA | NA | TRBJ2-2 | TRBV4-1 | 13 | TGCGCCAGCAGCCAATTAACGGCCGGGGAGCTGTTTTTT | CASSQLTAGELFF
NA | NA | TRBJ2-7 | TRBV5-5 | 16 | TGTGCCAGCAGCTTGGTACCGACCGTCCCTGGCTACGAGCAGTACTTC | CASSLVPTVPGYEQYF
NA | NA | TRBJ2-7 | TRBV7-9 | 13 | TGTGCCAGCACGCCCGGGGGAGAATACGAGCAGTACTTC | CASTPGGEYEQYF
NA | NA | TRBJ2-3 | TRBV24-1 | 15 | TGTGCCACCAGTGATCCCCGGGGGGCCACAGATACGCAGTATTTT | CATSDPRGATDTQYF
NA | NA | TRBJ2-5 | TRBV5-1 | 17 | TGCGCCAGCAGCTTTGAGCCTCTTGGATCTCTAGGGGAGACCCAGTACTTC | CASSFEPLGSLGETQYF
NA | NA | TRBJ2-1 | TRBV7-2 | 16 | TGTGCCAGCAGCTTAGCCGCAGCCCGGCCTTACAATGAGCAGTTCTTC | CASSLAAARPYNEQFF
NA | NA | TRBJ2-7 | TRBV12-3/TRBV12-4 | 13 | TGTGCCTCCAGTAAGGGGAAAAGGTACGAGCAGTACTTC | CASSKGKRYEQYF
TRBD1 | NA | TRBJ2-2 | TRBV5-8 | 15 | TGTGCCAGCAGGCCCGGGACAGGGGGCCCCGGGGAGCTGTTTTTT | CASRPGTGGPGELFF
NA | NA | TRBJ1-6 | TRBV4-1 | 15 | TGCGCCAGCAGCCCCCGCGACAGTTTTAATTCACCCCTCCACTTT | CASSPRDSFNSPLHF
NA | NA | TRBJ2-7 | TRBV7-8 | 13 | TGTGCCAGCAGCCCCCCGATATCCTACGAGCAGTACTTC | CASSPPISYEQYF
NA | NA | TRBJ2-7 | TRBV7-9 | 14 | TGTGCCAGCGGAGGAACAGGGCGGGTCTACGAGCAGTACTTC | CASGGTGRVYEQYF
NA | NA | TRBJ2-1 | TRBV18 | 14 | TGTGCCAGCTCACCAGGGCTAGCGTACAATGAGCAGTTCTTC | CASSPGLAYNEQFF
NA | NA | TRBJ1-2 | TRBV19 | 14 | TGTGCCAGTAGTCCCCGCCCCGGCCTGAATGTCTACACCTTC | CASSPRPGLNVYTF
NA | NA | TRBJ1-1 | TRBV3-1/TRBV3-2 | 13 | TGTGCCAGCAGCCAAGTCACGGGGACTGAAGCTTTCTTT | CASSQVTGTEAFF
TRBD2 | NA | TRBJ2-7 | TRBV28 | 15 | TGTGCCAGCAGCCTACTAGCGGGGGGTAAGGACGAGCAGTACTTC | CASSLLAGGKDEQYF
NA | NA | TRBJ2-7 | TRBV27 | 12 | TGTGCCAGCAGTCCCGAAGGGGCCGAGCAGTACTTC | CASSPEGAEQYF
NA | NA | TRBJ2-1 | TRBV11-3 | 14 | TGTGCCAGCAGCTTAACGTGGGGCGCGGGCCAGCAGTTCTTC | CASSLTWGAGQQFF
NA | NA | TRBJ1-2 | TRBV4-1 | 14 | TGCGCCAGCAGCTACCCGGGAGAAGGCTATGGCTACACCTTC | CASSYPGEGYGYTF
NA | once | TRBJ1-3 | TRBV19 | 16 | TGTGCCAGTTACCCTGGGGGACCGATCTCTGGAAACACCATATATTTT | CASYPGGPISGNTIYF
NA | NA | TRBJ2-5 | TRBV12-3/TRBV12-4 | 13 | TGTGCCAGCAGTACGGGATGGCAAGAGACCCAGTACTTC | CASSTGWQETQYF
NA | NA | TRBJ1-2 | TRBV4-3 | 16 | TGCGCCAGCAGCCAAGAAAGGACATCCGCTAACTATGGCTACACCTTC | CASSQERTSANYGYTF
NA | NA | TRBJ2-1 | TRBV2 | 15 | TGTGCCAGCAGTGCGGAACAGGGGACTGGAAATGAGCAGTTCTTC | CASSAEQGTGNEQFF
NA | NA | TRBJ2-1 | TRBV11-2 | 14 | TGTGCCAGCAGGTCTGACTTTTGGGGGGATGAGCAGTTCTTC | CASRSDFWGDEQFF